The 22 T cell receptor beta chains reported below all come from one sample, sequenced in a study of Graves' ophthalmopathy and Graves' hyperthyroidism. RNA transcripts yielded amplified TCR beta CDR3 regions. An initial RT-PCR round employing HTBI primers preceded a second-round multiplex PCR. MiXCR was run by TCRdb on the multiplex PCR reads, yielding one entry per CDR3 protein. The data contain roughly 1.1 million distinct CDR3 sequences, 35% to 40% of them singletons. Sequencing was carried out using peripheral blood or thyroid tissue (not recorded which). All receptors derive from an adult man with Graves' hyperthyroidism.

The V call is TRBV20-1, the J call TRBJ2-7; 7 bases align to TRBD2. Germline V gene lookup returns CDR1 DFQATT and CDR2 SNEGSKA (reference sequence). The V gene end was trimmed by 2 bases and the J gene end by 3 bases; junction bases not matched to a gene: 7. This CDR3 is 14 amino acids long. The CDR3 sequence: CSARSGRDYYEQYF. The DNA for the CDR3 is TGCAGTGCTAGATCGGGCAGGGACTACTACGAGCAGTACTTC.

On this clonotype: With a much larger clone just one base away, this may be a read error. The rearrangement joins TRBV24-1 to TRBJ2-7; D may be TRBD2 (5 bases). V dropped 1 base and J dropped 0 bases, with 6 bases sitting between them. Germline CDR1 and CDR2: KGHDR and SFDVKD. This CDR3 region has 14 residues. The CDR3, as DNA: TGTGCCACCAGTGATTTCGGGGACTCCTACGAGCAGTACTTC. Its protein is CATSDFGDSYEQYF.

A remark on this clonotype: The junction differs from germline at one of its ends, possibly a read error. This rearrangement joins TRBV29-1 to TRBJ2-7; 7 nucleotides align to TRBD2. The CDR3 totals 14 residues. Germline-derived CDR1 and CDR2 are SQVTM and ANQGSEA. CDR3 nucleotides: TGCAGCGCGGCGGGAGAGTTGAGTTCGTACGGGCAGTACTTC. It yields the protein CSAAGELSSYGQYF.

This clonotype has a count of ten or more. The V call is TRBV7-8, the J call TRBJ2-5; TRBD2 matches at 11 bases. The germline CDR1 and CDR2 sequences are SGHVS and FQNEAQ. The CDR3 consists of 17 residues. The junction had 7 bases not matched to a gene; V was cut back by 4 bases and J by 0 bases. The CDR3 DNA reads TGTGCCAGCAGCTCGCCGGGACTAGCGGCCGACCAAGAGACCCAGTACTTC. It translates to CASSSPGLAADQETQYF.

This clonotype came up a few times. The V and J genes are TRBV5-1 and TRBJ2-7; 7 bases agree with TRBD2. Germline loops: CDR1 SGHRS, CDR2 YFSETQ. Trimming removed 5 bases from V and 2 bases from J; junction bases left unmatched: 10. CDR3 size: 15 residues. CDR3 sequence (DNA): TGCGCCAGCAGTCTCGACGGGGGGAACACCTACGAGCAGTACTTC. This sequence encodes CASSLDGGNTYEQYF.

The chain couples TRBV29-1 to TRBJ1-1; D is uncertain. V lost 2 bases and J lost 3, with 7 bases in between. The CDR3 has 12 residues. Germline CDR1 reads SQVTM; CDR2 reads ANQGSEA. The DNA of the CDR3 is TGCAGCGTTGAAACTAGGGACACTGAAGCTTTCTTT. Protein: CSVETRDTEAFF. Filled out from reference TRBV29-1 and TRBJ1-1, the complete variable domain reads SAVISQKPSRDICQRGTSLTIQCQVDSQVTMMFWYRQQPGQSLTLIATANQGSEATYESGFVIDKFPISRPNLTFSTLTVSNMSPEDSSIYLCSVETRDTEAFFGQGTRLTVV.

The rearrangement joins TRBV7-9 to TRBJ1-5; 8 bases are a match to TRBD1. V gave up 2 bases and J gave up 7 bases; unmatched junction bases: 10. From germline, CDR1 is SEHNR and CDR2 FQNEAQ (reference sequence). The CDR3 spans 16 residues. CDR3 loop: CASSLSGTGVGQPQHF. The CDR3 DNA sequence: TGTGCCAGCAGCTTAAGTGGGACAGGCGTGGGACAGCCCCAGCATTTT.

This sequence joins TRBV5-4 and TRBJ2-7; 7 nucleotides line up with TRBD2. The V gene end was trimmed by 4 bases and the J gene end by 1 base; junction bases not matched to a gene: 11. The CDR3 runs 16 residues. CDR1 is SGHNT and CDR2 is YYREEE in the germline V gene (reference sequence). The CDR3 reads CASSPQRSGESYEQYF. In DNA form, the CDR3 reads TGTGCCAGCAGCCCACAGAGGAGCGGGGAGTCCTACGAGCAGTACTTC.

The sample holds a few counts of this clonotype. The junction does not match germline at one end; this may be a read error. DNA for the CDR3: TGTGCCAGCAAGGCCACTGAGTTC. Translation gives CASKATEF. J is TRBJ2-5 and V is TRBV25-1; D is unclear. The CDR3 sequence is 8 residues long. Germline V lookup: CDR1 MGHDK, CDR2 SYGVNS.

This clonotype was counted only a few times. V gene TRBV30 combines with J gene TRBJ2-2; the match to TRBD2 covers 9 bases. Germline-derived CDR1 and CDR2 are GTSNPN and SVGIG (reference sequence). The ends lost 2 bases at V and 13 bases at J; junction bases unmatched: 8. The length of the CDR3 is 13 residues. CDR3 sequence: CAWSRSGRSRLFF. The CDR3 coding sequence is TGTGCCTGGAGTCGGAGCGGGAGGTCAAGGCTGTTTTTT.

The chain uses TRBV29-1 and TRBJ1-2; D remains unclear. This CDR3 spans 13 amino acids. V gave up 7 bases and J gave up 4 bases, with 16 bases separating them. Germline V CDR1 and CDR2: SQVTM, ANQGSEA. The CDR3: CSDMAVPVYGYTF. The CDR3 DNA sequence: TGCAGCGACATGGCAGTCCCGGTCTATGGCTACACCTTC.

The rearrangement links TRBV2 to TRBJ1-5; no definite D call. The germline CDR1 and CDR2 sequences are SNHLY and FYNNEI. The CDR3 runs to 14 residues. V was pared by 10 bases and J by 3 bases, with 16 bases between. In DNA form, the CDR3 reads TGTGCCACGAGGTTAGGGCGAGCCAATCAGCCCCAGCATTTT. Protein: CATRLGRANQPQHF. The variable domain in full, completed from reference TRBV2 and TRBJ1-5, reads EPEVTQTPSHQVTQMGQEVILRCVPISNHLYFYWYRQILGQKVEFLVSFYNNEISEKSEIFDDQFSVERPDGSNFTLKIRSTKLEDSAMYFCATRLGRANQPQHFGDGTRLSIL.

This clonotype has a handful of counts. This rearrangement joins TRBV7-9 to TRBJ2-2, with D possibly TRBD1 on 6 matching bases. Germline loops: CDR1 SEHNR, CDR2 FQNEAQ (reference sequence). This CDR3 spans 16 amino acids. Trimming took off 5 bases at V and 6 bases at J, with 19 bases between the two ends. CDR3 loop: CASSQTDSSRAGELFF. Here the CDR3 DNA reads TGTGCCAGCAGCCAAACGGACAGCTCAAGGGCCGGGGAGCTGTTTTTT.

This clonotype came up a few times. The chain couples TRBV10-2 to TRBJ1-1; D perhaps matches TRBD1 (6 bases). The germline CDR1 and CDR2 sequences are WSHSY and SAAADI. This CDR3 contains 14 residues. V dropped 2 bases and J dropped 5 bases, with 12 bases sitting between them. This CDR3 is CASSELDRRTEAFF. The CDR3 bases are TGCGCCAGCAGTGAGCTAGACAGGCGAACTGAAGCTTTCTTT.

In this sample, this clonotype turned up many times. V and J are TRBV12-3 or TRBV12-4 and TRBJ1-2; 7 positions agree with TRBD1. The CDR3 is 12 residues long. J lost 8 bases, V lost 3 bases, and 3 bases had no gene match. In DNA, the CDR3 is TGTGCCAGCAGTTTCGGGACAGTCGGCTACACCTTC. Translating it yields CASSFGTVGYTF.

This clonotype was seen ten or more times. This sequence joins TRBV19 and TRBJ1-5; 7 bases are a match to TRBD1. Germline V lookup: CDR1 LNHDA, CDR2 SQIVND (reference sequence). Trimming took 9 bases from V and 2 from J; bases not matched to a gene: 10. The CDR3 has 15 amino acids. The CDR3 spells CASRRPDRGNQPQHF. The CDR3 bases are TGTGCCAGCCGACGTCCAGACAGGGGCAATCAGCCCCAGCATTTT.

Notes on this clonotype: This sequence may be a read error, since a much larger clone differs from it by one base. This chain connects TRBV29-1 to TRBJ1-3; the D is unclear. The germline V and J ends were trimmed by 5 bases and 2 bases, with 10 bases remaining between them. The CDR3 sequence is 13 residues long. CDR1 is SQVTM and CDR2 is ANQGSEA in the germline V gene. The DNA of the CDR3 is TGCAGCGTTTGGGCAGACCCTGGAAACACCATATATTTT. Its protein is CSVWADPGNTIYF.

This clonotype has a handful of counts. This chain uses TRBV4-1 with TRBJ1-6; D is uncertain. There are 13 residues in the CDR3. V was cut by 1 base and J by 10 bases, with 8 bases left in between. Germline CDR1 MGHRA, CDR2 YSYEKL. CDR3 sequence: CASSQVSLSPLHF. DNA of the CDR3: TGCGCCAGCAGCCAAGTCTCCCTATCACCCCTCCACTTT.

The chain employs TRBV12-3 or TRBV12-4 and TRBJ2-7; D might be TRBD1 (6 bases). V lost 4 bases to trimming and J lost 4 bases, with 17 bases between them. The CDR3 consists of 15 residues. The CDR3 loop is CASSYPPGHPYEQYF. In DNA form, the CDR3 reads TGTGCCAGCAGTTATCCCCCGGGACACCCTTACGAGCAGTACTTC.

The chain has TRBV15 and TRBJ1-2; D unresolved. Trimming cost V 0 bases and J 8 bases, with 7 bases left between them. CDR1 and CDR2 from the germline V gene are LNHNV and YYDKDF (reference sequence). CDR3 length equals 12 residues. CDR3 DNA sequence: TGTGCCACCAGCAGAGATCGTCAGGGCTACACCTTC. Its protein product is CATSRDRQGYTF.

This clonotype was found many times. DNA of the CDR3: TGTGCCAGCAGCCCGCGGACAGGGGGTAATTCACCCCTCCACTTT. Amino acids: CASSPRTGGNSPLHF. The V and J genes are TRBV7-9 and TRBJ1-6; 10 bases map to TRBD1. V shed 5 bases, J shed 6 bases, and the junction held 4 bases outside the gene matches. This CDR3 has 15 amino acids. Germline CDR1 SEHNR, CDR2 FQNEAQ (reference sequence).

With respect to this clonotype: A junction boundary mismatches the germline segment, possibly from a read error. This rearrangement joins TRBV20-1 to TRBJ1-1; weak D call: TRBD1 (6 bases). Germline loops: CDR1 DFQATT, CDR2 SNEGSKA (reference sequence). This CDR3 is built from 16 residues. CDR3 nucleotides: TGCAGTGCTAGACAAGGGGTAAGCACCAGGGACACTGAAGCTTCCTTT. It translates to CSARQGVSTRDTEASF.